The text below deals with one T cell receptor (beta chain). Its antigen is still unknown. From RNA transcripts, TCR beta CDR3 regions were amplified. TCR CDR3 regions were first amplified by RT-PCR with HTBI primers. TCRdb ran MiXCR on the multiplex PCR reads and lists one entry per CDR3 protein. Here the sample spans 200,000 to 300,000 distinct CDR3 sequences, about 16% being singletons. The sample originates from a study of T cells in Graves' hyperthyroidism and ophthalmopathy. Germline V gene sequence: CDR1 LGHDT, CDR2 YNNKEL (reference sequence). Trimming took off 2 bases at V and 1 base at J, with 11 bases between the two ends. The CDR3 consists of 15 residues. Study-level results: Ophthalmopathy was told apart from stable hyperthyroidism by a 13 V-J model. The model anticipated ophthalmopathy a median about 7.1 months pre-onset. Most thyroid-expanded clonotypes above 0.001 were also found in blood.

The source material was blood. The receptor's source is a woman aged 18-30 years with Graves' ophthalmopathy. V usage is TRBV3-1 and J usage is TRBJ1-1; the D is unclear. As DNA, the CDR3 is TGTGCCAGCAGCCAATCTTCCTGGGGGAACACTGAAGCTTTCTTT. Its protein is CASSQSSWGNTEAFF.